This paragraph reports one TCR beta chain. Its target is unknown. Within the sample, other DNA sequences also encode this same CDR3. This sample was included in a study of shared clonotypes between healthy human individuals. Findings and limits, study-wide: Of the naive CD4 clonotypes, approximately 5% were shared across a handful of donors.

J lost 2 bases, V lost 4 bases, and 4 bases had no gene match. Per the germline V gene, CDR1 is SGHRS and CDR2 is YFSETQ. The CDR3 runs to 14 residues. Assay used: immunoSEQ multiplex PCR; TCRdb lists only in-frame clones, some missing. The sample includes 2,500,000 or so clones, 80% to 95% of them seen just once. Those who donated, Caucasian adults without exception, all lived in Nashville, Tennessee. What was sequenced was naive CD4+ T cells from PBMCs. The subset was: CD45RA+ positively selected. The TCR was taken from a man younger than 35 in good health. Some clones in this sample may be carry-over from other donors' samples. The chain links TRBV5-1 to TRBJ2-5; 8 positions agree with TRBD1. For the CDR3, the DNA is TGCGCCAGCAGCCCAGGACAGGGACAAGAGACCCAGTACTTC. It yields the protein CASSPGQGQETQYF.